This entry concerns a single TCR beta chain. Antigen: not known. Trimming took 5 bases from V and 4 from J, leaving 14 bases between them. The CDR3 loop spans 15 amino acids. Germline-derived CDR1 and CDR2 are SGHAT and FQNNGV. The sample is drawn from a study of OX40 agonist ivuxolimab in advanced cancers. TCRdb's table, derived via immunoSEQ multiplex PCR, lists solely in-frame clones and lacks some. The data show tens of thousands of clones, around 90% seen once. Study-level findings and limits: Averaging showed that CD8+ T cells had more expanded clones than CD4+ did. At 0.1 to 3.0 mg/kg, CD4+ and CD8+ blood T cells expanded clonally by week 6.

The sequence derives from an adult with an advanced solid tumor such as melanoma, head and neck, liver or kidney cancer. The material was CD4+ or CD8+ T cells sorted from blood, obtained in a trial of the OX40 agonist ivuxolimab. The chain carries TRBV11-2 and TRBJ2-2; maybe TRBD1 (5 bases). The CDR3 is CASSRLQGRTGELFF. CDR3 DNA: TGTGCCAGCAGCAGACTCCAGGGCCGCACCGGGGAGCTGTTTTTT.